The 11 T cell receptor beta chains below all came from one sample that was sequenced in a study of vaccination and CD4 T cells after COVID-19. Treatment in this sample: approximately nine-day PBMC culture with coronavirus spike peptide pools or control peptides (ViraFEST assay). Once obtained from cultured CD4+ T cells, the DNA was sequenced using the Oncomine TCR Beta short-read assay. In TCRdb, the PCR reads were re-called with MiXCR into one record per CDR3 protein. This table has roughly 20,000 distinct CDR3 sequences, around 50% appearing once. These receptors are not linked to any known antigen. Sequences were obtained from CD4+ T cells from blood, cultured in vitro. The receptors were sampled from a human donor who had recovered from COVID-19.

The chain carries TRBV10-2 and TRBJ2-5; D is uncertain. CDR1 is WSHSY, CDR2 SAAADI, per germline. Trimming shortened V by 7 bases and J by 4 bases, and 13 bases separated the two germline ends. This CDR3 region has 13 residues. This CDR3 reads CASMRGKGETQYF. The CDR3 DNA reads as TGCGCCAGCATGAGAGGAAAGGGAGAGACCCAGTACTTC.

This clonotype was seen a handful of times. The CDR3 nucleotides are TGCGCCAGCAGCCAAGGAGATGGGGGGCGATACGAGCAGTACTTC. This gives the protein CASSQGDGGRYEQYF. The V and J genes are TRBV4-3 and TRBJ2-7; D is possibly TRBD1 or TRBD2 (6 bases each). The CDR3 runs to 15 residues. CDR1 is LGHNA and CDR2 is YSLEER in the germline V gene. Deletions cut 1 base from V and 4 bases from J, with 14 bases between.

The chain has TRBV20-1 and TRBJ2-7; 7 nucleotides line up with TRBD1. The V and J ends lost 5 bases and 1 base, in that order; junction bases with no gene match: 8. Germline loops: CDR1 DFQATT, CDR2 SNEGSKA (reference sequence). The length of the CDR3 is 14 residues. CDR3 sequence: CSALIPGQSYEQYF. The CDR3 DNA reads as TGCAGTGCTCTAATTCCGGGACAGTCCTACGAGCAGTACTTC.

This clonotype was observed once. This chain joins TRBV7-2 and TRBJ2-3; no firm D call. This CDR3 region has 15 residues. V lost 2 bases to trimming and J lost 0 bases, with 9 bases between them. Germline V gene sequence: CDR1 SGHTA, CDR2 FQGNSA. The CDR3 sequence is CASSLNSPSTDTQYF. In DNA form, the CDR3 reads TGTGCCAGCAGCTTAAACTCGCCTAGCACAGATACGCAGTATTTT.

This clonotype was detected a few times. This chain connects TRBV20-1 to TRBJ2-2; 7 nucleotides match TRBD1. Germline CDR1 and CDR2: DFQATT and SNEGSKA (reference sequence). Trimming cost V 6 bases and J 6 bases; bases outside gene matches: 7. CDR3 length: 13 residues. CDR3: CSAPRQGPGELFF. Written as DNA, the CDR3 is TGCAGTGCCCCTCGACAGGGACCCGGGGAGCTGTTTTTT.

V and J are TRBV30 and TRBJ1-5, with D uncertain. V lost 0 bases, J lost 5 bases, and 8 bases lay in between. In germline, CDR1 is GTSNPN, CDR2 SVGIG (reference sequence). The CDR3 covers 13 residues. The CDR3: CAWSVGLDQPQHF. The CDR3, as DNA: TGTGCCTGGAGTGTAGGCTTGGATCAGCCCCAGCATTTT.

The rearrangement joins TRBV19 to TRBJ2-1, with D perhaps matching TRBD2 (6 bases). Trimming pared 7 bases from V and 9 bases from J, leaving 22 bases between. The CDR3 is made up of 15 amino acids. Germline V gives CDR1 LNHDA, CDR2 SQIVND (reference sequence). The CDR3 spells CASTPLASLTSEQFF. The DNA for the CDR3 is TGTGCCAGTACTCCTCTAGCGAGCCTTACTAGTGAGCAGTTCTTC. The whole variable domain, filled in from reference TRBV19 and TRBJ2-1, reads DGGITQSPKYLFRKEGQNVTLSCEQNLNHDAMYWYRQDPGQGLRLIYYSQIVNDFQKGDIAEGYSVSREKKESFPLTVTSAQKNPTAFYLCASTPLASLTSEQFFGPGTRLTVL.

This clonotype is labeled medium-sized. The chain combines TRBV20-1 with TRBJ2-1; maybe TRBD2 (5 bases). The CDR3 runs 11 residues. V shed 4 bases and J shed 9 bases, with 10 bases lying between them. The V gene's germline CDR1 is DFQATT and CDR2 SNEGSKA (reference sequence). The CDR3 here is CSANYRGEQFF. The CDR3 DNA follows: TGCAGTGCTAATTACCGGGGTGAGCAGTTCTTC.

V and J are TRBV19 and TRBJ1-1; TRBD1 aligns across 9 bases. Germline CDR1 reads LNHDA; CDR2 reads SQIVND (reference sequence). V lost 6 bases to trimming and J lost 1 base; unmatched junction nucleotides: 6. The CDR3 is 15 amino acids. The CDR3 coding sequence is TGTGCCAGTAGGAAACCGGGACAGGGGAACACTGAAGCTTTCTTT. This translates into CASRKPGQGNTEAFF.

V and J are TRBV6-1 and TRBJ1-2; no clear D. The V end was cut by 6 bases, the J end by 5 bases, with 13 bases between. Germline lookup yields CDR1 MNHNS and CDR2 SASEGT. The CDR3 spans 13 residues. CDR3 DNA sequence: TGTGCCAGCAGACCTTGGCAGTTGTATGGCTACACCTTC. Its translation: CASRPWQLYGYTF.

This chain connects TRBV12-3 or TRBV12-4 to TRBJ1-1; D possibly corresponds to TRBD1 (5 bases). The CDR3 spans 14 residues. Between the trimmed V and J ends, which lost 6 bases and 6 bases, there was a span of 17 bases. DNA of the CDR3: TGTGCCAGCAGCCTGAGCAGTGAAGGGGCTGAAGCTTTCTTT. Protein: CASSLSSEGAEAFF.